This note documents a single TCR beta chain sequence. The protocol was immunoSEQ multiplex PCR, while the TCRdb copy is restricted to in-frame clones and leaves out a portion. Of some 63,000 clones listed, 75% to 85% are singletons. Germline loops: CDR1 ENHRY, CDR2 SYGVKD. The V end lost 2 bases, the J end lost 0 bases, and 7 bases lay between the germline ends. This CDR3 spans 14 amino acids. This entry is derived from a study of blood T cell repertoires in COVID-19. The chain has TRBV10-3 and TRBJ1-2; D gene ambiguous. The receptor comes from a human donor in a cohort sampled during active COVID-19. Sequenced: peripheral blood. The CDR3 nucleotides are TGTGCCATCAGTGAGGGCAGTTCTAACTATGGCTACACCTTC. This gives the protein CAISEGSSNYGYTF.